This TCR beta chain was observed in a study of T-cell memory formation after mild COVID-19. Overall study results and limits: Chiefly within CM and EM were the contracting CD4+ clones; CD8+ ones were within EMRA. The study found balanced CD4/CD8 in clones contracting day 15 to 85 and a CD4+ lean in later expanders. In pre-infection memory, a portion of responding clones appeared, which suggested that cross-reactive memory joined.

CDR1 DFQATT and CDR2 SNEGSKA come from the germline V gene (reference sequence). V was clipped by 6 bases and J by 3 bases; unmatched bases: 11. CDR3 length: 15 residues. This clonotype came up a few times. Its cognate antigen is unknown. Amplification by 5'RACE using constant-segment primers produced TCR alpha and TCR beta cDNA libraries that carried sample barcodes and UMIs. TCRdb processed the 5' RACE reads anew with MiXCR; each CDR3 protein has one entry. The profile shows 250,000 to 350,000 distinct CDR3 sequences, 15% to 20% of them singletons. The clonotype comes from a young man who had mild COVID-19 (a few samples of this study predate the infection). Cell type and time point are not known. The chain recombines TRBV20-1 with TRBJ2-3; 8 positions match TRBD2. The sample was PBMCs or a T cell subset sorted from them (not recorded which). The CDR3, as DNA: TGCAGTGCCATTAGACGACTAGCGCCGACAGATACGCAGTATTTT. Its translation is CSAIRRLAPTDTQYF.